The rows below give T cell receptor beta chains drawn from one sample of a study of shared clonotypes between healthy human individuals. Here immunoSEQ multiplex PCR was the method, and the copy in TCRdb shows in-frame clones only, minus some. The sample has about 470,000 clones, around 75% seen once. The material sequenced was PBMCs. The receptors originated from a woman aged 40 to 50 in good health. Some clones in this sample may be carry-over from other donors' samples. The CDR3 runs from the conserved cysteine through the conserved F or W. The D gene is left open where the match is weak. A clone size is listed for some rows: how often the clone was seen (once, few, many), or a class if it is expanded.

DNA	CDR3	D	V	length	size	J
TGCGCCAGCAGCCAAGATTGGAATCAGCCCCAGCATTTT	CASSQDWNQPQHF	-	TRBV4-3	13	-	TRBJ1-5
TGTGCCAGCAGTTCCCTCGGGGGAGCACTAGCCAAAAACATTCAGTACTTC	CASSSLGGALAKNIQYF	-	TRBV28	17	-	TRBJ2-4
TGTGCCAGCAGCTTAGGGAGGTTGAGGACTAGCGGCAATGAGCAGTTCTTC	CASSLGRLRTSGNEQFF	TRBD2	TRBV7-2	17	-	TRBJ2-1
TGTGCCAGCAGCCCGGGACAGGGCAGGTACGAGCAGTACTTC	CASSPGQGRYEQYF	TRBD1	TRBV5-4	14	-	TRBJ2-7
TGCAGCGTAAGGACAGGGGGGAACACTGAAGCTTTCTTT	CSVRTGGNTEAFF	TRBD1	TRBV29-1	13	-	TRBJ1-1
TGCGCCAGCAGCTTGGATCAGGGAGGGACCGGGGAGCTGTTTTTT	CASSLDQGGTGELFF	TRBD2	TRBV5-1	15	-	TRBJ2-2
TGTGCCTGCAAATCCTACAATGAGCAGTTCTTC	CACKSYNEQFF	-	TRBV30	11	few	TRBJ2-1
TGCGCCAGCAGCCAGGGACTAGCGGGAGTCTACGAGCAGTACTTC	CASSQGLAGVYEQYF	TRBD2	TRBV4-3	15	-	TRBJ2-7
TGTGCCAGCACCTGGACAGGGGGCTCCTACGAGCAGTACTTC	CASTWTGGSYEQYF	TRBD1	TRBV6-1	14	-	TRBJ2-7
TGTGCCATCAGTGAGACGTACGAGCAGTACTTC	CAISETYEQYF	-	TRBV10-3	11	-	TRBJ2-7
TGTGCCAGCAGCTTGACTAGCGGGGGATACGAGCAGTACTTC	CASSLTSGGYEQYF	TRBD2	TRBV7-3	14	-	TRBJ2-7
TGTGCCAGCCGGGACGCAGGACAAGAGACCCAGTACTTC	CASRDAGQETQYF	-	TRBV10-3	13	-	TRBJ2-5
TGTGCCAGCAGCTTGGCCCCCCCTAGCGGATCCTACGAGCAGTACTTC	CASSLAPPSGSYEQYF	TRBD2	TRBV5-4	16	-	TRBJ2-7
TGTGCCTGGAGCCGGCTAGCGGGAGCGTACAATGAGCAGTTCTTC	CAWSRLAGAYNEQFF	TRBD2	TRBV30	15	-	TRBJ2-1
TGTGCCAGCAGCTTCCGTAGCGGGGCCCCCACCTACGAGCAGTACTTC	CASSFRSGAPTYEQYF	TRBD2	TRBV11-2	16	-	TRBJ2-7
TGTGCCAGCAGCCCCCAACTAGCGTACGTTAATGAGCAGTTCTTC	CASSPQLAYVNEQFF	TRBD2	TRBV7-3	15	-	TRBJ2-1
TGTGCCAGCAGCTCTAGCGGGCCTTACAATGAGCAGTTCTTC	CASSSSGPYNEQFF	TRBD2	TRBV7-3	14	-	TRBJ2-1
TGCGCCAGCAGCTTGGACTTCACAGATACGCAGTATTTT	CASSLDFTDTQYF	-	TRBV5-1	13	-	TRBJ2-3
TGTGCCTGGAGTCGGCCCAAACACGGGGTTGGGGATGACGAGCAGTACTTC	CAWSRPKHGVGDDEQYF	-	TRBV30	17	-	TRBJ2-7
TGTGCCAGCAGCTTAGGGTTGGCAGGCGTAGGGTATGGCTACACCTTC	CASSLGLAGVGYGYTF	-	TRBV7-2	16	few	TRBJ1-2
TGTGCCAGCACCAGGGCAGGGGGAAATCAGCCCCAGCATTTT	CASTRAGGNQPQHF	TRBD1	TRBV28	14	-	TRBJ1-5
TGCGCCAGCAGCTTGGGTCAGCAGAGCTCCTACGAGCAGTACTTC	CASSLGQQSSYEQYF	-	TRBV5-1	15	-	TRBJ2-7
TGTGCCAGCAGCCTCGTTAGCGGGAGGGCGGGAGATACGCAGTATTTT	CASSLVSGRAGDTQYF	TRBD2	TRBV5-4	16	-	TRBJ2-3
TGTGCCAGCAGTGACGGACTAGCGGGAGACACCGGGGAGCTGTTTTTT	CASSDGLAGDTGELFF	TRBD2	TRBV6-4	16	few	TRBJ2-2
TGCGCCAGCAGCTTGGGGCACAAGGGCAATGAGCAGTTCTTC	CASSLGHKGNEQFF	-	TRBV5-1	14	-	TRBJ2-1
TGTGCCAGCAGCTTAGAACTCGGGAGCTCGAATGAGCAGTTCTTC	CASSLELGSSNEQFF	-	TRBV11-2	15	-	TRBJ2-1
TGTGCCAGCAGCTTGTTCCAGGGCAATCAGCCCCAGCATTTT	CASSLFQGNQPQHF	-	TRBV28	14	-	TRBJ1-5
TGTGCCAGCACCCGGACAGGGTGGGCCTCTGGGGCCAACGTCCTGACTTTC	CASTRTGWASGANVLTF	TRBD1	TRBV27	17	many	TRBJ2-6
TGTGCCAGCAGCCACCGGGACTTTGAGGGTGAGCAGTTCTTC	CASSHRDFEGEQFF	-	TRBV7-3	14	-	TRBJ2-1
TGTGCCAGTAGTGTCCCGGGTGGGTTCGGCATTCAGTACTTC	CASSVPGGFGIQYF	-	TRBV19	14	-	TRBJ2-4
TGCAGCGTTGAGGGACCCAACTACGAGCAGTACTTC	CSVEGPNYEQYF	-	TRBV29-1	12	-	TRBJ2-7
TGTGCCAGCAGAGACCCGGAAAAACTGTTTTTT	CASRDPEKLFF	-	TRBV2	11	-	TRBJ1-4
TGTGCCATCGATGGGGTTTCCTACGAGCAGTACTTC	CAIDGVSYEQYF	-	TRBV10-3	12	few	TRBJ2-7
TGTGCCAGTACTAGCGGGAGGGCACCGAACACCGGGGAGCTGTTTTTT	CASTSGRAPNTGELFF	TRBD2	TRBV19	16	-	TRBJ2-2
TGTGCCAGCAGTACAGGCAGGGACGAGCAGTACTTC	CASSTGRDEQYF	-	TRBV28	12	-	TRBJ2-7
TGTGCCAGCAGCCCTTGGGGCACAGGGGGCGCAAACACTGAAGCTTTCTTT	CASSPWGTGGANTEAFF	TRBD1	TRBV7-3	17	-	TRBJ1-1
TGTGCCAGCAGCCAGGACAGGTCAGGACTCGACGAGCAGTACTTC	CASSQDRSGLDEQYF	TRBD1	TRBV28	15	-	TRBJ2-7
TGTGCCAGCAGCGCTCTAGCGGGAGGTTCAGATACGCAGTATTTT	CASSALAGGSDTQYF	TRBD2	TRBV9	15	-	TRBJ2-3
TGCAGCGTGATACTAGATACAGATACGCAGTATTTT	CSVILDTDTQYF	-	TRBV29-1	12	-	TRBJ2-3
TGTGCCAGCAGCACCGGGTCGGGGGCCGGGGGCTACACCTTC	CASSTGSGAGGYTF	-	TRBV7-3	14	-	TRBJ1-2
TGTGCCAGTAGTATAAGGACAGGGGCTAACAATCAGCCCCAGCATTTT	CASSIRTGANNQPQHF	TRBD1	TRBV19	16	-	TRBJ1-5